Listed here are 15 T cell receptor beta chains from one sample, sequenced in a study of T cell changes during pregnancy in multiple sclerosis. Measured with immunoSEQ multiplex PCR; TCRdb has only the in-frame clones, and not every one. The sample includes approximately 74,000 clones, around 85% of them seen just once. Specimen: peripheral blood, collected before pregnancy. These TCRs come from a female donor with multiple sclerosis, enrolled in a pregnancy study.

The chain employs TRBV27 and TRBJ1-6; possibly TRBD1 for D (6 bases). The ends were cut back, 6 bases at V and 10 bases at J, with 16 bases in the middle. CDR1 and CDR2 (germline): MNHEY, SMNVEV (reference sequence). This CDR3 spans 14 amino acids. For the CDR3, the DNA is TGTGCCAGCAGCTTGACAGGTTTTGGATCACCCCTCCACTTT. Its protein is CASSLTGFGSPLHF.

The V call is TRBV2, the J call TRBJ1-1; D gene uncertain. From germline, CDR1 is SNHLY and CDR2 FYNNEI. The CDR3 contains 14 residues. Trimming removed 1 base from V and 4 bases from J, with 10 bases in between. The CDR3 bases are TGTGCCAGCAGTGAAGTAGAACAGTTCACTGAAGCTTTCTTT. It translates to CASSEVEQFTEAFF. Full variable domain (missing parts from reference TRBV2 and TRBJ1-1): EPEVTQTPSHQVTQMGQEVILRCVPISNHLYFYWYRQILGQKVEFLVSFYNNEISEKSEIFDDQFSVERPDGSNFTLKIRSTKLEDSAMYFCASSEVEQFTEAFFGQGTRLTVV.

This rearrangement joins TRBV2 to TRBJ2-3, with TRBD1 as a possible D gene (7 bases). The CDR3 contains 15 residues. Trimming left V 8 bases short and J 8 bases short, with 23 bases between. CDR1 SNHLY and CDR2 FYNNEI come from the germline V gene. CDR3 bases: TGTGCCAGCCCTCTCCCAGGCTCCAGGGGGGTTACGCAGTATTTT. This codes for CASPLPGSRGVTQYF.

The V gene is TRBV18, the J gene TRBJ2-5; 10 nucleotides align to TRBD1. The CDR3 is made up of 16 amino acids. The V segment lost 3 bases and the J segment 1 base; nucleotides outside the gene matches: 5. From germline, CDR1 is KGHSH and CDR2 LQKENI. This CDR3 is CASSPGTGVLQETQYF. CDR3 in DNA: TGTGCCAGCTCACCGGGGACAGGGGTTCTCCAAGAGACCCAGTACTTC.

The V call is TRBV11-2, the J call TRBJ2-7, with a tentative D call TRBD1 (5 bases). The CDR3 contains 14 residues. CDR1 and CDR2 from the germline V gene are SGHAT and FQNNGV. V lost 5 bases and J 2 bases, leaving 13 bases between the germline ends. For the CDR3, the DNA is TGTGCCAGCAGCCCCTGGAAAGGGGCCTACGAGCAGTACTTC. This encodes CASSPWKGAYEQYF.

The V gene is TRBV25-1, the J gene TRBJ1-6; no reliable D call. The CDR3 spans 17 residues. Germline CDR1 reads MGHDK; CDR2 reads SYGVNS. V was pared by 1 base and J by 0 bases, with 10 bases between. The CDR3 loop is CASSELVTSSYNSPLHF. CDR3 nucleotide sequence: TGTGCCAGCAGTGAATTGGTGACTAGCTCCTATAATTCACCCCTCCACTTT.

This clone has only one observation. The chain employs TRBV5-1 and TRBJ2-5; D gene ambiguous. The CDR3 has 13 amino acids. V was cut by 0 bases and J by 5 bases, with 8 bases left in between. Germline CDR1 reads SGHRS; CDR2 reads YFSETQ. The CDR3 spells CASSLEPGETQYF. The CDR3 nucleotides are TGCGCCAGCAGCTTGGAGCCCGGGGAGACCCAGTACTTC.

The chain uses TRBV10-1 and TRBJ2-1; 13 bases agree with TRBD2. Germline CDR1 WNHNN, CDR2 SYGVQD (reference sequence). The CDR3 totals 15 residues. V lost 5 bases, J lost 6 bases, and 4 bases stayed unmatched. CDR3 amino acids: CASSRTSGSFNEQFF. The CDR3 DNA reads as TGCGCCAGCAGTAGGACTAGCGGGAGTTTCAATGAGCAGTTCTTC.

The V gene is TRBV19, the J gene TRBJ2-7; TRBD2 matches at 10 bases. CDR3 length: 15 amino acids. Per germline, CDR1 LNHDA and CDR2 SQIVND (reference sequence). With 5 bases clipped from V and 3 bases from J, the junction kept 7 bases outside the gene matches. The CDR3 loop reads CASSEAGTSVYEQYF. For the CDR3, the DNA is TGTGCCAGTAGTGAAGCCGGGACTAGCGTCTACGAGCAGTACTTC.

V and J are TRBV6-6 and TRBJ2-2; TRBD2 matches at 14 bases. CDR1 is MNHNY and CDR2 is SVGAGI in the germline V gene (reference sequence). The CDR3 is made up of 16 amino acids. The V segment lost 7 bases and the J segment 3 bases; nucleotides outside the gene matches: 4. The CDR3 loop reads CASKGLAGADTGELFF. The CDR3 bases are TGTGCCAGCAAGGGACTAGCGGGAGCGGACACCGGGGAGCTGTTTTTT.

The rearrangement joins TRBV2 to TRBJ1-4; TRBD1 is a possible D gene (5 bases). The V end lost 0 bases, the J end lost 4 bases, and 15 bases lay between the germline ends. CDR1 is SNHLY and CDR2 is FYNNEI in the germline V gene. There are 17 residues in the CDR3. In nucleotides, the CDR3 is TGTGCCAGCAGTGAAGCGCAGGTGGGGGGGAATAATGAAAAACTGTTTTTT. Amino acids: CASSEAQVGGNNEKLFF.

The CDR3 region is CATSRDTPGTGPYEQYF. CDR3 coding DNA: TGTGCCACCAGCAGGGATACCCCCGGGACAGGTCCTTACGAGCAGTACTTC. The chain combines TRBV15 with TRBJ2-7, with 8 bases lining up with TRBD1. Germline values: CDR1 LNHNV, CDR2 YYDKDF (reference sequence). V lost 3 bases, J lost 4 bases, and 14 bases stayed unmatched. This CDR3 is built from 17 residues. Filled out from reference TRBV15 and TRBJ2-7, the complete variable domain reads DAMVIQNPRYQVTQFGKPVTLSCSQTLNHNVMYWYQQKSSQAPKLLFHYYDKDFNNEADTPDNFQSRRPNTSFCFLDIRSPGLGDTAMYLCATSRDTPGTGPYEQYFGPGTRLTVT.

Here the CDR3 reads CASSLGGHGYTF. In DNA form, the CDR3 reads TGTGCCAGCAGTCTAGGAGGTCATGGCTACACCTTC. This chain uses TRBV28 with TRBJ1-2; D remains unclear. Trimming pared 5 bases from V and 6 bases from J, leaving 10 bases between. There are 12 residues in the CDR3. Germline V gene sequence: CDR1 MDHEN, CDR2 SYDVKM.

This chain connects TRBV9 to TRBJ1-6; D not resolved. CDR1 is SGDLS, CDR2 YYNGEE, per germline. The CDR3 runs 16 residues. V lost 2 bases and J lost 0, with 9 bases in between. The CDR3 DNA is TGTGCCAGCAGCGTTGATGTCAGCTCCTATAATTCACCCCTCCACTTT. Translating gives CASSVDVSSYNSPLHF.

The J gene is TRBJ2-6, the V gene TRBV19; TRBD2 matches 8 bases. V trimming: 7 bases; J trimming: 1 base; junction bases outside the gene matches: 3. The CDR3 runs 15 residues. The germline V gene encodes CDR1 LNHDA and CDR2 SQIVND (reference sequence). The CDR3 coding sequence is TGTGCCAGTATACCGGGAGGGTCTGGGGCCAACGTCCTGACTTTC. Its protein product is CASIPGGSGANVLTF.